Listed below are T cell receptor beta chains from one sample, sequenced in a study of blood T cells in healthy people across ages. TCRdb called the 5' RACE reads again in MiXCR, with one record for every CDR3 protein. This sample has 750,000 or so distinct CDR3 sequences, with more than 20% found just once. These sequences were also reported in another study, on T cells of mothers and their children.

Sequenced sample: blood. These receptors all come from a boy between 10 and 17 years old in good health. The CDR3 runs from the conserved cysteine through the conserved F or W. A D gene is named only where the DNA matches it firmly. Only some rows state a clone size, as once, few, many or a class for expanded clones.

abundance	v_gene	d_gene	j_gene	CDR3nt	CDR3aa
once	TRBV7-3	TRBD2	TRBJ2-1	TGTGCCAGCAGCCCCGGGACTAGCGGGGGGGATGCGCCCTACAATGAGCAGTTCTTC	CASSPGTSGGDAPYNEQFF
few	TRBV29-1	TRBD1	TRBJ1-1	TGCAGCTCATTCAGGGGGATAGGCACTGAAGCTTTCTTT	CSSFRGIGTEAFF
-	TRBV15	TRBD1	TRBJ2-7	TGTGCCACCAGCAGAGGGGTTGGACAGGGTTACGAGCAGTACTTC	CATSRGVGQGYEQYF
-	TRBV2	TRBD2	TRBJ2-3	TGTGCCAGCAGTGTCGGACTAGCGGGAGTCTCTGATACGCAGTATTTT	CASSVGLAGVSDTQYF
-	TRBV7-9	-	TRBJ2-5	TGTGCCAGCAGCTTTACCGGGCCCCAAGAGACCCAGTACTTC	CASSFTGPQETQYF
-	TRBV7-8	-	TRBJ2-5	TGTGCCAGCAGCTCGACAGCCCTACCTTTTCAAGAGACCCAGTACTTC	CASSSTALPFQETQYF
few	TRBV12-3/TRBV12-4	TRBD2	TRBJ2-4	TGTGCCAGCAGTTCGCGGGAGGGAGGCTTTCAGTACTTC	CASSSREGGFQYF
-	TRBV6-4	-	TRBJ1-1	TGTGCCAGCTCCCATGATATGAGGGCCCCGAACAACACTGAAGCTTTCTTT	CASSHDMRAPNNTEAFF
-	TRBV4-1	TRBD1	TRBJ1-3	TGCGCCAGCAGCCAAGATTGGACAGGGTCGAGCTCTGGAAACACCATATATTTT	CASSQDWTGSSSGNTIYF
-	TRBV6-5	TRBD2	TRBJ2-7	TGTGCCAGCAGGACTAGCGGGGGACACTACGAGCAGTACTTC	CASRTSGGHYEQYF
-	TRBV20-1	TRBD2	TRBJ2-7	TGCAGTGGCCGCAGACTAGCGGCTCCTTCCTACGAGCAGTACTTC	CSGRRLAAPSYEQYF
-	TRBV6-5	-	TRBJ1-2	TGTGCCAGCACCAGAGGGGGGTCCTTCTATGGCTACACCTTC	CASTRGGSFYGYTF
few	TRBV29-1	-	TRBJ1-2	TGCAGCGTTGTCACAGGGCCCCTAGATGGCTACACCTTC	CSVVTGPLDGYTF
few	TRBV10-3	-	TRBJ2-3	TGTGCCATCAGTGTTGAGCAGGTCACAGATACGCAGTATTTT	CAISVEQVTDTQYF
-	TRBV7-2	TRBD2	TRBJ2-7	TGTGCCAGCAGCCACGGGACTAGCGGGATGGGGGAGCAGTACTTC	CASSHGTSGMGEQYF
few	TRBV5-1	TRBD1	TRBJ1-5	TGCGCCAGCAGCTTGGATACAGGGGGCGATCAGCCCCAGCATTTT	CASSLDTGGDQPQHF
-	TRBV20-1	TRBD1	TRBJ2-1	TGCAGTGCTAGGGACAGGCGTTCCTACAATGAGCAGTTCTTC	CSARDRRSYNEQFF
few	TRBV4-2	-	TRBJ2-7	TGTGCCAGCAGCCAAGTCTGGCAGGGCCACGAGCAGTACTTC	CASSQVWQGHEQYF
-	TRBV5-1	TRBD2	TRBJ2-2	TGCGCCAGCAACGAACCCGGGACTCCGGGGGGGCTGTTTTTT	CASNEPGTPGGLFF
few	TRBV10-3	-	TRBJ2-1	TGTGCCATCAGTGAGGGGGGGAGCTCCTACAATGAGCAGTTCTTC	CAISEGGSSYNEQFF
-	TRBV5-6	-	TRBJ2-2	TGTGCCAGCAGCGCGGGACCGACTTCCGGGGAGCTGTTTTTT	CASSAGPTSGELFF
few	TRBV29-1	-	TRBJ2-5	TGCAGCGTTGGACAGTCTGGAGGGGAGACCCAGTACTTC	CSVGQSGGETQYF